These 10 T cell receptor beta chains originate from one sample sequenced in a study of T cell responses to AZD1222 COVID-19 vaccine. Some clones are missing from TCRdb's copy, which holds only in-frame ones; the method was immunoSEQ multiplex PCR. The sample carries some 150,000 clones, about 87% recorded once. Material: peripheral blood, obtained on day 0 of AZD1222 vaccination. These receptors all come from an adult in good health.

The chain joins TRBV6-5 to TRBJ1-5; 9 bases line up with TRBD1. Trimming at V came to 6 bases and at J to 6 bases, leaving 6 bases not matched to a gene. The CDR3 spans 14 residues. The germline V gene encodes CDR1 MNHEY and CDR2 SVGAGI. The CDR3 nucleotides read TGTGCCAGCAGACCGGGACAGGGAGGTCAGCCCCAGCATTTT. Its protein is CASRPGQGGQPQHF.

The chain links TRBV14 to TRBJ2-4, with D possibly called TRBD1 or TRBD2 (5 bases each). CDR3 length: 18 residues. The V end was cut by 4 bases, the J end by 1 base, with 20 bases between. CDR1 is SGHDN and CDR2 is FVKESK in the germline V gene. The CDR3: CASSPAGTPGRAKNIQYF. In DNA form, the CDR3 reads TGTGCCAGCAGCCCAGCCGGGACCCCGGGTCGGGCCAAAAACATTCAGTACTTC.

V usage is TRBV7-2 and J usage is TRBJ1-2, with 8 bases aligning to TRBD1. There are 17 residues in the CDR3. With V trimmed by 1 base and J by 4 bases, 11 bases remained unmatched. The germline gives CDR1 SGHTA, CDR2 FQGNSA. The CDR3: CASSLGARQGSLYGYTF. The CDR3 DNA sequence: TGTGCCAGCAGCTTAGGGGCCCGACAGGGGAGCCTCTATGGCTACACCTTC.

The chain recombines TRBV5-1 with TRBJ2-7; TRBD1 matches 9 bases. V was clipped by 4 bases and J by 5 bases; unmatched bases: 7. The germline V gene has CDR1 SGHRS and CDR2 YFSETQ. This CDR3 contains 14 residues. The DNA of the CDR3 is TGCGCCAGCAGCCCCGTAGGACAGGGGAACGAGCAGTACTTC. Translating gives CASSPVGQGNEQYF. The whole variable domain, filled in from reference TRBV5-1 and TRBJ2-7, reads KAGVTQTPRYLIKTRGQQVTLSCSPISGHRSVSWYQQTPGQGLQFLFEYFSETQRNKGNFPGRFSGRQFSNSRSEMNVSTLELGDSALYLCASSPVGQGNEQYFGPGTRLTVT.

V gene TRBV4-2 combines with J gene TRBJ1-1; D is unclear. In germline, CDR1 is LGHNA, CDR2 YNFKEQ. The CDR3 loop spans 14 amino acids. Between the trimmed V and J ends, which lost 4 bases and 1 base, there was a span of 10 bases. The CDR3 loop is CASSPSPGNTEAFF. The CDR3, as DNA: TGTGCCAGCAGCCCTTCCCCCGGGAACACTGAAGCTTTCTTT.

The chain employs TRBV29-1 and TRBJ1-2; 9 bases are a match to TRBD1. The CDR3 covers 11 residues. Germline values: CDR1 SQVTM, CDR2 ANQGSEA. After removal of 7 bases from V and 6 bases from J, the junction contained 3 bases not matched to a gene. CDR3 DNA: TGCAGCGCCCGGACAGGGGATGGCTACACCTTC. This translates into CSARTGDGYTF.

This chain's CDR3 is CASSLGWANTEAFF. In DNA, the CDR3 is TGTGCCAGCAGCTTAGGGTGGGCGAACACTGAAGCTTTCTTT. J is TRBJ1-1 and V is TRBV11-2, with D uncertain. The germline V and J ends were trimmed by 1 base and 1 base, with 7 bases remaining between them. CDR3 length equals 14 residues. Germline loops: CDR1 SGHAT, CDR2 FQNNGV. Based on the CDR3 plus reference TRBV11-2 and TRBJ1-1, the full variable domain is EAGVAQSPRYKIIEKRQSVAFWCNPISGHATLYWYQQILGQGPKLLIQFQNNGVVDDSQLPKDRFSAERLKGVDSTLKIQPAKLEDSAVYLCASSLGWANTEAFFGQGTRLTVV.

V gene TRBV27 combines with J gene TRBJ1-6; tentatively, D is TRBD1 (5 bases). CDR1 is MNHEY, CDR2 SMNVEV, per germline (reference sequence). The CDR3 runs 10 residues. V lost 8 bases, J lost 10 bases, and 6 bases lay in between. This chain's CDR3 is CASGTSPLHF. CDR3 sequence (DNA): TGTGCCAGCGGGACGTCACCCCTCCACTTT.

The chain links TRBV21-1 to TRBJ1-5; the DNA was not compared with TRBD1, the D call given in the table. TRBV21-1 is flagged as a pseudogene. The CDR3 is made up of 16 amino acids. Here the CDR3 DNA reads TGTGCCAGCAGCAAAGGATTAGGACACCGCAATCAGCCCCAGCATTTT. Amino acids: CASSKGLGHRNQPQHF.

The rearrangement joins TRBV9 to TRBJ2-1, with TRBD2 identical over 10 bases. Germline lookup yields CDR1 SGDLS and CDR2 YYNGEE. The V and J ends lost 0 bases and 6 bases, in that order; junction bases with no gene match: 0. The CDR3 is 14 residues long. The CDR3 loop reads CASSVASGSNEQFF. CDR3 sequence (DNA): TGTGCCAGCAGCGTAGCTAGCGGGAGCAATGAGCAGTTCTTC.